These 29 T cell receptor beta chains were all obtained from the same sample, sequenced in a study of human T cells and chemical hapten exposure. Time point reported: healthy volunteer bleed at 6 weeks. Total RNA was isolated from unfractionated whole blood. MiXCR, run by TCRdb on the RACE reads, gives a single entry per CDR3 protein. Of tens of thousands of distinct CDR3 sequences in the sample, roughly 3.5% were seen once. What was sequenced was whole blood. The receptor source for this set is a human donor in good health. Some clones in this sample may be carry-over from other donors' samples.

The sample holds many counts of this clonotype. DNA for the CDR3: TGTGCCAGCAGAGGACAGGCGAACACTGAAGCTTTCTTT. Translation gives CASRGQANTEAFF. The gene calls are TRBV6-1 and TRBJ1-1, with TRBD1 matching 7 bases. With 6 bases clipped from V and 1 base from J, the junction kept 2 bases outside the gene matches. The CDR3 runs to 13 residues. Germline lookup yields CDR1 MNHNS and CDR2 SASEGT.

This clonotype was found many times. This chain's CDR3 is CATSEAAAGSGLAGGPPDTQYF. The CDR3 DNA follows: TGTGCCACCAGTGAGGCAGCCGCTGGATCGGGACTAGCGGGAGGGCCTCCAGATACGCAGTATTTT. The V gene is TRBV24-1, the J gene TRBJ2-3; TRBD2 matches 16 bases. CDR1 and CDR2 from the germline V gene are KGHDR and SFDVKD. The CDR3 is made up of 22 amino acids. V was pared by 4 bases and J by 4 bases, with 19 bases of the junction left unmatched.

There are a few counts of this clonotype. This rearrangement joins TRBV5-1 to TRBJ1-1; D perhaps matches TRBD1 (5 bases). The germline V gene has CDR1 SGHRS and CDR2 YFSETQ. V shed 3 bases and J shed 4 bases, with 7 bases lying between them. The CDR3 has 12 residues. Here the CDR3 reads CASSWGPTEAFF. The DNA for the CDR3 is TGCGCCAGCAGCTGGGGACCCACTGAAGCTTTCTTT.

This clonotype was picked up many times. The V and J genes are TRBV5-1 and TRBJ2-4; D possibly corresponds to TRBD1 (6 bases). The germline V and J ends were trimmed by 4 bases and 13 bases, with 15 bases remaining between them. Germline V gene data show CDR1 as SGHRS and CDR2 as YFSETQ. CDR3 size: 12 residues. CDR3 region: CASSPNRAIQYF. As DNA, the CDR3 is TGCGCCAGCAGCCCAAACAGGGCCATCCAGTACTTC.

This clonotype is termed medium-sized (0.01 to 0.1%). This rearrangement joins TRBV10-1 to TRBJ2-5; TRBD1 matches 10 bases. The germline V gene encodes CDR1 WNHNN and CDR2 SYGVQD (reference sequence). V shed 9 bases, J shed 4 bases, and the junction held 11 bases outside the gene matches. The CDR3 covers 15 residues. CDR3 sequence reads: CASLFSGTGVETQYF. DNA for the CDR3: TGCGCCAGTCTTTTTTCCGGGACAGGGGTAGAGACCCAGTACTTC.

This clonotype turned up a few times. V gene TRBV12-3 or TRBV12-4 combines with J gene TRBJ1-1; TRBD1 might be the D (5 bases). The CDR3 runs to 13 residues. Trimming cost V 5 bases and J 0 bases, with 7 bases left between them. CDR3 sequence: CASSQGVNTEAFF. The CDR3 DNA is TGTGCCAGCAGTCAAGGGGTGAACACTGAAGCTTTCTTT.

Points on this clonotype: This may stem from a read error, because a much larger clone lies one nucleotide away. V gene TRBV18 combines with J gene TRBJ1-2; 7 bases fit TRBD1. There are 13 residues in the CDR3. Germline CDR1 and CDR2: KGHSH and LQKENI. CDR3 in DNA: TGTGCCGGCTCCCGGGACAGCCAGGATGGCTACACCTTC. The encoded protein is CAGSRDSQDGYTF.

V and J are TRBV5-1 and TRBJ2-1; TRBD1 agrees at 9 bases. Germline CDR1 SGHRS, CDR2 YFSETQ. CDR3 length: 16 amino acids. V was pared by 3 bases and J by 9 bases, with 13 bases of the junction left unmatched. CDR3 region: CASSSLPGQGIFEQFF. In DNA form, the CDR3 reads TGCGCCAGCAGCTCACTCCCGGGACAGGGAATTTTTGAGCAGTTCTTC.

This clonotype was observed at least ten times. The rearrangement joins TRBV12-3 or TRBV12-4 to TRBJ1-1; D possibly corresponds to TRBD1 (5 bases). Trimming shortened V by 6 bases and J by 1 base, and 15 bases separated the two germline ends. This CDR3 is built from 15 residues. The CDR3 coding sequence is TGTGCCAGCAGACCCGGTTTGCAGGGGAACACTGAAGCTTTCTTT. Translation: CASRPGLQGNTEAFF.

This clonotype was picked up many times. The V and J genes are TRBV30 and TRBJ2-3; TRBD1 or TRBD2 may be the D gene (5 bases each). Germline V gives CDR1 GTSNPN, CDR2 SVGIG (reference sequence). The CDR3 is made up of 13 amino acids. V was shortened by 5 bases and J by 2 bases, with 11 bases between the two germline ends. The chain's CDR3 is CAWSGPDTDTQYF. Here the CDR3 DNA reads TGTGCCTGGTCGGGACCTGACACAGATACGCAGTATTTT.

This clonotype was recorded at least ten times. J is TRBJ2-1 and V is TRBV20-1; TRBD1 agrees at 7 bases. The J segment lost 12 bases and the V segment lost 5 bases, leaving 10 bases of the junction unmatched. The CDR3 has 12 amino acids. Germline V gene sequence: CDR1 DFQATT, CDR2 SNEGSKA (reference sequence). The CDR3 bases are TGCAGTGCTTCCTCAACTAGACAGGGGCAGTTCTTC. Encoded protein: CSASSTRQGQFF.

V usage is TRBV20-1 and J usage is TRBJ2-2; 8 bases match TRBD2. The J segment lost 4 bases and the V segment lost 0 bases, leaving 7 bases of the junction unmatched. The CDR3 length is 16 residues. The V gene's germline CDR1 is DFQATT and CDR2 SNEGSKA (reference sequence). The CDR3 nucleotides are TGCAGTGCTAGAGATACGAGGCGGGAGGTCACCGGGGAGCTGTTTTTT. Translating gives CSARDTRREVTGELFF.

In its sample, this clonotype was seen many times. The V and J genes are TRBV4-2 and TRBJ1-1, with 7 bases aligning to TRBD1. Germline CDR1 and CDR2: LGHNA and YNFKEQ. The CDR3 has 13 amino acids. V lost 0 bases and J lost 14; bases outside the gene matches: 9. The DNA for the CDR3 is TGTGCCAGCAGCCAAGAGGGAGACAGGGAAGGATTCTTT. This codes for CASSQEGDREGFF.

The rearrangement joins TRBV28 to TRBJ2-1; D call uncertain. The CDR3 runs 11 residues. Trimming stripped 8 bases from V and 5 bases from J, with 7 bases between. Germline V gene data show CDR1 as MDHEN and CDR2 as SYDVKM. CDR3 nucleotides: TGTGCCAGCCTTAGGGACAATGAGCAGTTCTTC. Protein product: CASLRDNEQFF.

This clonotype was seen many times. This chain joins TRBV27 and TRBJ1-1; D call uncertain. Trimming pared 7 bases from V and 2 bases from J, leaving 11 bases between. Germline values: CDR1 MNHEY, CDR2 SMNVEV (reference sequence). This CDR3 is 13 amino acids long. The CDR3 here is CASTPYGNTEAFF. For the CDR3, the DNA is TGTGCCAGCACCCCTTATGGAAACACTGAAGCTTTCTTT.

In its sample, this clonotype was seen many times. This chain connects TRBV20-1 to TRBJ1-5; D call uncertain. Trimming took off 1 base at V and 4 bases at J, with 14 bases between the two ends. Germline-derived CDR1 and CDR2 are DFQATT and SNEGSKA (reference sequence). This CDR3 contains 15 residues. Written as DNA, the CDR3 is TGCAGTGCTAGAGTACCGGGCCCGACTAATCAGCCCCAGCATTTT. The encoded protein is CSARVPGPTNQPQHF.

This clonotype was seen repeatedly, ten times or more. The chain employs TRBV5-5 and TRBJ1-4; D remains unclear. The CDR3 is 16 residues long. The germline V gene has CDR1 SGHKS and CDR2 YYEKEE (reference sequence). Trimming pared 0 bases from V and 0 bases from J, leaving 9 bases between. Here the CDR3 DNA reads TGTGCCAGCAGCTTGGCCCGAGAGGCAACTAATGAAAAACTGTTTTTT. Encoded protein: CASSLAREATNEKLFF.

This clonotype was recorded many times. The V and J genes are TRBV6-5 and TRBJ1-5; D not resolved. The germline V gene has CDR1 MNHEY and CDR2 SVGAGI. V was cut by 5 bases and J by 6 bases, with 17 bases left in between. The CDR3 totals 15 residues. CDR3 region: CASSPTGGRAQPQHF. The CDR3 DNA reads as TGTGCCAGCAGTCCCACGGGAGGACGGGCTCAGCCCCAGCATTTT.

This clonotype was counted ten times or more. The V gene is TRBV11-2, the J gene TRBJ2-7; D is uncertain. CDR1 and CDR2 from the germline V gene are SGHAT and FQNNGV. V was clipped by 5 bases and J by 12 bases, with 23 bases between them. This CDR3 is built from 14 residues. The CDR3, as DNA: TGTGCCAGCAGCCCCTTGGGTTCCGGTTTTGGACGGTACTTC. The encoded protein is CASSPLGSGFGRYF.

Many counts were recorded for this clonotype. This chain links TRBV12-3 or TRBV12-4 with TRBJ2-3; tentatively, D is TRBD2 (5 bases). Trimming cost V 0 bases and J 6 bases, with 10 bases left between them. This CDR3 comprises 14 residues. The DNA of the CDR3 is TGTGCCAGCAGTTTAGCCAGCTCGGGGGATACGCAGTATTTT. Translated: CASSLASSGDTQYF.

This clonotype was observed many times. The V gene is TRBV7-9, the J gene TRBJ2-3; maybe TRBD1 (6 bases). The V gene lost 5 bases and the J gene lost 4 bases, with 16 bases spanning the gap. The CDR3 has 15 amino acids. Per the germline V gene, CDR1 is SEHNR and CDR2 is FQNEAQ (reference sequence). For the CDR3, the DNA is TGTGCCAGCAGCCTCACAGGGAAGGGAGCAGATACGCAGTATTTT. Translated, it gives CASSLTGKGADTQYF.

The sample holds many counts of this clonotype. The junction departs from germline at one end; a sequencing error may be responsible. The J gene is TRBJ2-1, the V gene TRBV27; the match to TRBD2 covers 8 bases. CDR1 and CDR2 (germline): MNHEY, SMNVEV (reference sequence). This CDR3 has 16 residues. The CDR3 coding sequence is TGTGCCAGCAATTTAAGCGGGGGAAGCTCCTACAATGAGCAGTTCTTC. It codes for CASNLSGGSSYNEQFF.

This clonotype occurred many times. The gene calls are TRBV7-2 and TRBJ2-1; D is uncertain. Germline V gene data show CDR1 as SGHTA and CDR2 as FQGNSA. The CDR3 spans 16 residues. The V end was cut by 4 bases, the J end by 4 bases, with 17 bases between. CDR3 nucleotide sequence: TGTGCCAGCAGCTCCCCCGAAGAGGCCAAGTACAATGAGCAGTTCTTC. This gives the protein CASSSPEEAKYNEQFF.

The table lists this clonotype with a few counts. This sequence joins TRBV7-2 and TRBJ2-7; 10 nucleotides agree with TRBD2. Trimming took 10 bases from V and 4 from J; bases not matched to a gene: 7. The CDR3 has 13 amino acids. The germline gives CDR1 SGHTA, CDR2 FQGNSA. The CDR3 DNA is TGTGCCACCGCTAGCGGGAGACAGTACGAGCAGTACTTC. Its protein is CATASGRQYEQYF. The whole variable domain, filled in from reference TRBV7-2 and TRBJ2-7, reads GAGVSQSPSNKVTEKGKDVELRCDPISGHTALYWYRQSLGQGLEFLIYFQGNSAPDKSGLPSDRFSAERTGGSVSTLTIQRTQQEDSAVYLCATASGRQYEQYFGPGTRLTVT.

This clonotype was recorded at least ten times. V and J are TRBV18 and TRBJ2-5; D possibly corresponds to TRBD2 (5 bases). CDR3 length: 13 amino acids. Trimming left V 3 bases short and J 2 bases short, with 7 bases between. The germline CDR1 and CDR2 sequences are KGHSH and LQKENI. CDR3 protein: CASSPQRQETQYF. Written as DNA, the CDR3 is TGTGCCAGCTCACCCCAGCGGCAAGAGACCCAGTACTTC.

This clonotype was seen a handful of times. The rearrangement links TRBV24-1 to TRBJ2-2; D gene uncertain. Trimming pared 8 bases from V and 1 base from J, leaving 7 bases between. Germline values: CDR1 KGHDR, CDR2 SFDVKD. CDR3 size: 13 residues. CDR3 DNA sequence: TGTGCCACCATGGAACAGAACACCGGGGAGCTGTTTTTT. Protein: CATMEQNTGELFF.

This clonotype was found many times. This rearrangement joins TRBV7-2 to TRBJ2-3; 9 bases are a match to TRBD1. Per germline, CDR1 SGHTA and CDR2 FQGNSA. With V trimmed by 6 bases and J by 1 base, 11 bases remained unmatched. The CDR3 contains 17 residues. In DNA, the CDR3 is TGTGCCAGCAGTCCCAACAGGGGGCGGTTAGGCACAGATACGCAGTATTTT. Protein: CASSPNRGRLGTDTQYF. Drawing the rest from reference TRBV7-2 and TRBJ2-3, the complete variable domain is GAGVSQSPSNKVTEKGKDVELRCDPISGHTALYWYRQSLGQGLEFLIYFQGNSAPDKSGLPSDRFSAERTGGSVSTLTIQRTQQEDSAVYLCASSPNRGRLGTDTQYFGPGTRLTVL.

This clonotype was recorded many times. The CDR3 sequence is CASSKRTASTDTQYF. Written as DNA, the CDR3 is TGTGCCAGCAGTAAGAGGACAGCTAGCACAGATACGCAGTATTTT. This chain connects TRBV25-1 to TRBJ2-3; a possible D gene is TRBD1 (6 bases). The CDR3 consists of 15 residues. Trimming shortened V by 5 bases and J by 0 bases, and 12 bases separated the two germline ends. CDR1 is MGHDK and CDR2 is SYGVNS in the germline V gene. The full variable domain, in which reference TRBV25-1 and TRBJ2-3 provide the parts outside the CDR3, is EADIYQTPRYLVIGTGKKITLECSQTMGHDKMYWYQQDPGMELHLIHYSYGVNSTEKGDLSSESTVSRIRTEHFPLTLESARPSHTSQYLCASSKRTASTDTQYFGPGTRLTVL.

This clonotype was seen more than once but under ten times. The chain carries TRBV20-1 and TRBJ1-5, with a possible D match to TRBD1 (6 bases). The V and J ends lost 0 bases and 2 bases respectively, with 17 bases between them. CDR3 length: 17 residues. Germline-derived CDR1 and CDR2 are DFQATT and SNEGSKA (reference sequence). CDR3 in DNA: TGCAGTGCTAGAGATCTAGTGAAACAGGGAGGCAATCAGCCCCAGCATTTT. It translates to CSARDLVKQGGNQPQHF.